This TCR beta chain was found in a study of T cell clonotyping in hematopoietic cell transplantation. Whole-study findings and limits: Broader posttransplant TCR repertoire diversity was predicted by graft donor and pretransplant recipient Inverse Simpson Index values. Pathologically expanded recipient clonotypes increased progressively from day 30 to day 180 as diversity fell.

Details on this clone: What it binds is not known.

The assay was immunoSEQ multiplex PCR, and TCRdb's table has in-frame clones only and misses some. The sample contains about 17,000 clones, 85% of which appear only once. Sequencing was performed on PBMCs, taken 100 days after allogeneic stem cell transplant. The TCR originated in a male patient aged 60 to 75 who had an allogeneic stem cell transplant from a related donor, so the T cells may come from the graft donor. Some clones in this sample may be carry-over from other donors' samples.

DNA for the CDR3: TGTGCCAGCAGCTCGATGGTGGGGGGGGCGAACACCGGGGAGCTGTTTTTT. Its protein product is CASSSMVGGANTGELFF. This rearrangement joins TRBV7-8 to TRBJ2-2; TRBD2 matches 7 bases. This CDR3 has 17 residues. Germline lookup yields CDR1 SGHVS and CDR2 FQNEAQ. Trimming at V came to 4 bases and at J to 0 bases, leaving 8 bases not matched to a gene.